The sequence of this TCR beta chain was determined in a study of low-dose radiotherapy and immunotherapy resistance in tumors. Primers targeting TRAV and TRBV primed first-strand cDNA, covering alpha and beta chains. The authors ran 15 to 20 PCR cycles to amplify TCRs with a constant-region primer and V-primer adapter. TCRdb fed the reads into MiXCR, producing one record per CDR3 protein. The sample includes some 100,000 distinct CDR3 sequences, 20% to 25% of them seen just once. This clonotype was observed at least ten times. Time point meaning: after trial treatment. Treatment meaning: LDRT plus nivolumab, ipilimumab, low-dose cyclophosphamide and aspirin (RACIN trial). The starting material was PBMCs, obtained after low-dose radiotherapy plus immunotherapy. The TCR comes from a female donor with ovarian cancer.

The CDR3 nucleotides read TGTGCCAGCAGCTTAGCGGGGTCCGGCTATGGCTACACCTTC. It codes for CASSLAGSGYGYTF. The gene calls are TRBV7-2 and TRBJ1-2; D is ambiguous. Germline CDR1 is SGHTA and CDR2 is FQGNSA. V was clipped by 0 bases and J by 4 bases, with 9 bases between them. This CDR3 has 14 residues.